The clone carrying this T cell receptor (beta chain) occurred many times. This specimen belongs to a study of identical twins. Per the germline V gene, CDR1 is LGHDT and CDR2 is YNNKEL (reference sequence). The CDR3 extends over 15 amino acids. Trimming removed 2 bases from V and 7 bases from J, with 15 bases in between. After template switching added a universal primer site, the resulting cDNA carried unique molecular identifiers. TCRdb re-called the 5' RACE reads with MiXCR, one entry per CDR3 protein. Of some 270,000 distinct CDR3 sequences in the sample, about 8.9% were seen once. In addition, the sample was reused for a study of yellow fever vaccine responses in identical twins. From that second work: Twins' vaccine T cell response reportedly gave the appearance of partial convergence and partial personalization.

Sequences were obtained from CD8+ T cells sorted from blood. V and J are TRBV3-1 and TRBJ2-1, with a weak D call TRBD1 (6 bases). The TCR was taken from a young woman in good health. CDR3 residues: CASSQTGTSVNEQFF. The CDR3 nucleotides are TGTGCCAGCAGCCAAACCGGGACATCCGTTAATGAGCAGTTCTTC.